Shown below are 17 T cell receptor beta chains from a single sample sequenced in a study of blood T cell repertoires in COVID-19. Measured with immunoSEQ multiplex PCR; TCRdb has only the in-frame clones, and not every one. The data show tens of thousands of clones, about 93% seen once. Sequencing was done on a sample of peripheral blood. These receptors all stem from a human donor with active COVID-19. The donor label of this sample is uncertain.

Notes on this clone: One end of the junction fails to match germline, which may point to a read error. This chain joins TRBV2 and TRBJ1-4; TRBD1 aligns across 9 bases. The V gene's germline CDR1 is SNHLY and CDR2 FYNNEI. The CDR3 is made up of 14 amino acids. CDR3 sequence: CASNRDRANEKLFF. Here the CDR3 DNA reads TGTGCCAGCAACCGGGACAGGGCTAACGAAAAACTGTTTTTT.

The rearrangement links TRBV5-6 to TRBJ2-2; no clear D gene. V lost 3 bases, J lost 1 base, and 4 bases lay in between. The CDR3 totals 13 residues. Germline V gene data show CDR1 as SGHDT and CDR2 as YYEEEE. The CDR3 sequence is CASSSGNTGELFF. CDR3 DNA sequence: TGTGCCAGCAGCTCCGGGAACACCGGGGAGCTGTTTTTT.

V and J are TRBV4-1 and TRBJ1-5; 10 nucleotides line up with TRBD1. This CDR3 has 15 amino acids. Germline lookup yields CDR1 MGHRA and CDR2 YSYEKL. V lost 5 bases to trimming and J lost 7 bases; unmatched junction nucleotides: 8. CDR3 DNA: TGCGCCAGCAGCACTCGGGACAGGGGTGAACAGCCCCAGCATTTT. This translates into CASSTRDRGEQPQHF.

This clone is classed as medium-sized. The chain couples TRBV7-9 to TRBJ2-1; D is possibly TRBD2 (5 bases). The V end lost 5 bases, the J end lost 8 bases, and 10 bases lay between the germline ends. The CDR3 is 12 amino acids. CDR1 is SEHNR and CDR2 is FQNEAQ in the germline V gene (reference sequence). The CDR3 bases are TGTGCCAGCAGCCCGACCGGGGATGAGCAGTTCTTC. This sequence encodes CASSPTGDEQFF.

J is TRBJ2-7 and V is TRBV27, with TRBD1 matching 8 bases. CDR1 and CDR2 from the germline V gene are MNHEY and SMNVEV (reference sequence). This CDR3 has 14 amino acids. The ends lost 6 bases at V and 2 bases at J; junction bases unmatched: 6. The CDR3 loop is CASRGDRSPYEQYF. CDR3 coding DNA: TGTGCCAGCAGGGGGGACAGGTCTCCCTACGAGCAGTACTTC.

This clone came up once. The chain employs TRBV28 and TRBJ2-7, with no clear D. V gave up 2 bases and J gave up 0 bases, with 11 bases separating them. This CDR3 contains 15 residues. Looked up from germline, CDR1 is MDHEN and CDR2 is SYDVKM. Here the CDR3 reads CASSLPDTISYEQYF. The CDR3 bases are TGTGCCAGCAGTTTACCTGACACCATCTCCTACGAGCAGTACTTC.

The chain links TRBV5-1 to TRBJ1-2; TRBD1 matches 12 bases. Germline trimming cut 0 bases from V and 8 bases from J; bases unmatched to any gene: 5. Germline V CDR1 and CDR2: SGHRS, YFSETQ. The CDR3 length is 15 residues. The CDR3 spells CASSLAGTGGEGYTF. The CDR3 DNA reads TGCGCCAGCAGCTTGGCCGGGACAGGGGGCGAAGGCTACACCTTC.

The rearrangement links TRBV7-9 to TRBJ1-2, with D perhaps TRBD1 (6 bases). Germline CDR1 reads SEHNR; CDR2 reads FQNEAQ (reference sequence). The CDR3 runs 14 residues. V was cut by 1 base and J by 5 bases, with 11 bases left in between. CDR3 sequence: CASSLDWGRYGYTF. The CDR3 region has the DNA TGTGCCAGCAGCTTAGATTGGGGGCGATATGGCTACACCTTC.

J is TRBJ2-1 and V is TRBV21-1; TRBD2, the table's D call, lacks a check against the DNA. TRBV21-1 corresponds to a pseudogene. The CDR3 totals 18 residues. The CDR3 nucleotides are TGTGCCAGCAGCAAAAGGGAAACTAGCGGGATCGTAGAGGGAGAGCAGTTCTTC. It is translated as CASSKRETSGIVEGEQFF.

CDR3 in amino acids: CASSLALFVRREVQETQYF. The DNA for the CDR3 is TGTGCCAGCAGCCTAGCTCTTTTTGTTCGGCGGGAGGTTCAAGAGACCCAGTACTTC. This chain uses TRBV4-2 with TRBJ2-5; TRBD2 matches at 8 bases. The CDR3 length is 19 residues. Per germline, CDR1 LGHNA and CDR2 YNFKEQ. The trim removed 4 bases at V and 2 bases at J, leaving 18 bases unmatched.

The chain couples TRBV19 to TRBJ1-1; possible D gene TRBD1, 6 bases. This CDR3 is built from 13 residues. CDR1 LNHDA and CDR2 SQIVND come from the germline V gene (reference sequence). Trimming took 3 bases from V and 6 from J, leaving 11 bases between them. The CDR3 region is CASSIHRAPEAFF. The CDR3, as DNA: TGTGCCAGTAGTATCCACAGGGCTCCTGAAGCTTTCTTT. Full variable domain (remainder filled in from reference TRBV19 and TRBJ1-1): DGGITQSPKYLFRKEGQNVTLSCEQNLNHDAMYWYRQDPGQGLRLIYYSQIVNDFQKGDIAEGYSVSREKKESFPLTVTSAQKNPTAFYLCASSIHRAPEAFFGQGTRLTVV.

The rearrangement links TRBV5-1 to TRBJ2-7; 7 bases map to TRBD1. V lost 6 bases to trimming and J lost 2 bases; unmatched junction nucleotides: 11. CDR3 size: 15 residues. Germline V lookup: CDR1 SGHRS, CDR2 YFSETQ. The CDR3 nucleotides read TGCGCCAGCATGCTTGATTTGGGACAGCCCTACGAGCAGTACTTC. Translation: CASMLDLGQPYEQYF. Full variable domain (missing parts from reference TRBV5-1 and TRBJ2-7): KAGVTQTPRYLIKTRGQQVTLSCSPISGHRSVSWYQQTPGQGLQFLFEYFSETQRNKGNFPGRFSGRQFSNSRSEMNVSTLELGDSALYLCASMLDLGQPYEQYFGPGTRLTVT.

The rearrangement links TRBV12-3 or TRBV12-4 to TRBJ2-3; D is undetermined. Trimming shortened V by 6 bases and J by 2 bases, and 6 bases separated the two germline ends. The CDR3 runs 12 residues. The CDR3 spells CASSHITDTQYF. In DNA form, the CDR3 reads TGTGCCAGCAGCCACATCACAGATACGCAGTATTTT.

In its sample, this clone was seen a few times. This rearrangement joins TRBV27 to TRBJ1-5; no firm D call. The CDR3 is 16 residues long. Germline V lookup: CDR1 MNHEY, CDR2 SMNVEV (reference sequence). Trimming pared 2 bases from V and 1 base from J, leaving 12 bases between. The CDR3, as DNA: TGTGCCAGCAGTTTACCCCAGAAGAGGAGCAATCAGCCCCAGCATTTT. It translates to CASSLPQKRSNQPQHF.

The V gene is TRBV18, the J gene TRBJ1-1; no reliable D call. Deletions cut 4 bases from V and 5 bases from J, with 8 bases between. CDR1 and CDR2 from the germline V gene are KGHSH and LQKENI. The CDR3 consists of 12 residues. The CDR3 DNA sequence: TGTGCCAGCTCACAAGCTCGTACTGAAGCTTTCTTT. Encoded protein: CASSQARTEAFF.

The chain recombines TRBV12-3 or TRBV12-4 with TRBJ2-2, with D possibly TRBD1 on 6 matching bases. The ends were cut back, 8 bases at V and 7 bases at J, with 14 bases in the middle. CDR3 length: 13 residues. The CDR3 reads CASATGSGGELFF. CDR3 DNA: TGTGCCAGCGCTACAGGGAGTGGCGGGGAGCTGTTTTTT.

J is TRBJ2-2 and V is TRBV5-1, with 7 bases fitting TRBD1. Germline V gives CDR1 SGHRS, CDR2 YFSETQ. The trim removed 0 bases at V and 6 bases at J, leaving 2 bases unmatched. The CDR3 runs 14 residues. The CDR3 nucleotides read TGCGCCAGCAGCTTGGACAGGGGCGCCGGGGAGCTGTTTTTT. It specifies CASSLDRGAGELFF.